This T cell receptor (beta chain) was documented in a study of shared clonotypes between healthy human individuals. Notes on the study in general: A few donors had around 5% of their naive CD4 clonotypes in common.

CD8 memory was a combination of CD45RO+ cells and CCR7-negative CD45RA+ TemRA cells. A note on this clone: Its antigen is currently unknown.

Each sorted subset replicate got 200 ng genomic DNA, roughly 27,000 genomes. TCRdb's copy holds only in-frame clones and misses some; the assay was immunoSEQ multiplex PCR. The sample holds 400,000 or so clones; about 97% are singletons and the top ten take about 0.34%. CDR3 size: 14 residues. V was pared by 1 base and J by 7 bases, with 11 bases between. CDR1 is SGHTA and CDR2 is FQGNSA in the germline V gene. Specimen: memory CD8+ T cells sorted from blood. Subset indicated: CD45RO+ cells pooled with CCR7-negative TemRA cells. This receptor was identified in a young man in good health. The gene calls are TRBV7-2 and TRBJ2-1, with no clear D. This CDR3 reads CASSLGVSENEQFF. The CDR3 coding sequence is TGTGCCAGCAGCTTAGGGGTCTCAGAAAATGAGCAGTTCTTC.